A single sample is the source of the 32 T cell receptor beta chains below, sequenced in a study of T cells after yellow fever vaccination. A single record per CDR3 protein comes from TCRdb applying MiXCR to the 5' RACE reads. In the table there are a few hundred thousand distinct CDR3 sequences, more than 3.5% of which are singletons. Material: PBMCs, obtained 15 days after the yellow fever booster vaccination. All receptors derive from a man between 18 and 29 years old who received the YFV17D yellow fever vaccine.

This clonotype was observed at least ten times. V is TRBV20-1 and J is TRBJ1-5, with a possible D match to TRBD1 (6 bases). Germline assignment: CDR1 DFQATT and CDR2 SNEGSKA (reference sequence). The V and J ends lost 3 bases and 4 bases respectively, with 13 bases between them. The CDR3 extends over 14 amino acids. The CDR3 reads CSASTGGFNQPQHF. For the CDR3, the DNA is TGCAGTGCTAGCACGGGGGGCTTTAATCAGCCCCAGCATTTT.

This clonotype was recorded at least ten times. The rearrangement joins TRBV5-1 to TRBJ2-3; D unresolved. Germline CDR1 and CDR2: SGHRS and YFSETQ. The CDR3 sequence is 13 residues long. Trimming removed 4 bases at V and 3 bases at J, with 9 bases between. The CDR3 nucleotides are TGCGCCAGCAGCCCGGCCCGGACAGATACGCAGTATTTT. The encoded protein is CASSPARTDTQYF.

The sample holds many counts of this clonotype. Here the CDR3 reads CASSLSSETQYF. As DNA, the CDR3 is TGTGCCAGCAGCTTAAGCTCGGAGACCCAGTACTTC. The chain combines TRBV7-6 with TRBJ2-5, with D hard to call. Germline CDR1 and CDR2: SGHVS and FNYEAQ. The CDR3 is 12 amino acids. Between the trimmed V and J ends, which lost 2 bases and 5 bases, there was a span of 6 bases. Full variable domain (remainder filled in from reference TRBV7-6 and TRBJ2-5): GAGVSQSPRYKVTKRGQDVALRCDPISGHVSLYWYRQALGQGPEFLTYFNYEAQQDKSGLPNDRFSAERPEGSISTLTIQRTEQRDSAMYRCASSLSSETQYFGPGTRLLVL.

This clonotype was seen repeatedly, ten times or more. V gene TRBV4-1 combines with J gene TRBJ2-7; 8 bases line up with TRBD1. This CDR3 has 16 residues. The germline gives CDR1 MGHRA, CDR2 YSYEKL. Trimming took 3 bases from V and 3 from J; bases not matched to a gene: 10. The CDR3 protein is CASSQDRDRSFYEQYF. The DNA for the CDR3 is TGCGCCAGCAGCCAGGACCGGGACAGGTCCTTCTACGAGCAGTACTTC.

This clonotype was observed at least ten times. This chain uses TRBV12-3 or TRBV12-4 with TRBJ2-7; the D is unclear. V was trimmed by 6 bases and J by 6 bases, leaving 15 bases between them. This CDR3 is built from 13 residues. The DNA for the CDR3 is TGTGCCAGCAGCCCACAGCAGGAGCGCGAGCAGTACTTC. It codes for CASSPQQEREQYF.

The CDR3, as DNA: TGTGCCAGCAGCTTGGGGACTAGCGTAGGGCAGTACTTC. This codes for CASSLGTSVGQYF. The V and J genes are TRBV5-6 and TRBJ2-7; 9 nucleotides align to TRBD2. The CDR3 covers 13 residues. Germline trimming cut 0 bases from V and 9 bases from J; bases unmatched to any gene: 4. Looked up from germline, CDR1 is SGHDT and CDR2 is YYEEEE.

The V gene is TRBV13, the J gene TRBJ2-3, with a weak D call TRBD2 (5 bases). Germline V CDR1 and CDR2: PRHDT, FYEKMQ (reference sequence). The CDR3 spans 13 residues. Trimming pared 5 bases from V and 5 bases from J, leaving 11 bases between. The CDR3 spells CASSPGRRDTQYF. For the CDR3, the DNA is TGTGCCAGCAGCCCGGGGAGACGAGATACGCAGTATTTT.

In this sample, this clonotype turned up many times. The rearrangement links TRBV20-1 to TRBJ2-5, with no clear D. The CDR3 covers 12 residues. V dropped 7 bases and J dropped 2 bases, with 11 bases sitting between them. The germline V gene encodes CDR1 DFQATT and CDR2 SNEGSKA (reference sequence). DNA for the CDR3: TGCAGTGTTAAGACTGGTCAAGAGACCCAGTACTTC. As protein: CSVKTGQETQYF.

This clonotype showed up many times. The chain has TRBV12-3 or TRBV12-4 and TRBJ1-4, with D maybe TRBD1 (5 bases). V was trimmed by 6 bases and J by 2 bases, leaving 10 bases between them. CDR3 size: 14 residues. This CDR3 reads CASSKQETNEKLFF. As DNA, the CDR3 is TGTGCCAGCAGCAAACAGGAGACTAATGAAAAACTGTTTTTT.

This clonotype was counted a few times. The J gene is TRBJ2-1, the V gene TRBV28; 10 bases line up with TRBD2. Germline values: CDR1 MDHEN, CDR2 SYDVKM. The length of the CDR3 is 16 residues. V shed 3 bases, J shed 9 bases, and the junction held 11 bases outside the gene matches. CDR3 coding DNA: TGTGCCAGCAGTTTGGGGCTAGCGGGGGACCTCGGTGAGCAGTTCTTC. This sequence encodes CASSLGLAGDLGEQFF.

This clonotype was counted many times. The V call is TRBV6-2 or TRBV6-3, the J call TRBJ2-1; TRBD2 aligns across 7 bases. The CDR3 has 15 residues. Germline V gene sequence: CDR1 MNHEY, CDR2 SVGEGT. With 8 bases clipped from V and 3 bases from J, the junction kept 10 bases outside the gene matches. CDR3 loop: CASRPPGGNYNEQFF. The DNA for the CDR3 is TGTGCCAGCCGTCCCCCGGGGGGTAACTACAATGAGCAGTTCTTC.

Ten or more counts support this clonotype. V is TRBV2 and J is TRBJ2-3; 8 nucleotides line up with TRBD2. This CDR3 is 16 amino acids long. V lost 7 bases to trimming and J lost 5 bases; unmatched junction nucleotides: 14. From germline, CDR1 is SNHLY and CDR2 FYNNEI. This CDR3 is CASTEGDGGVEDTQYF. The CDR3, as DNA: TGTGCCAGCACCGAAGGTGACGGGGGGGTCGAAGATACGCAGTATTTT. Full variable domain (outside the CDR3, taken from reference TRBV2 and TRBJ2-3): EPEVTQTPSHQVTQMGQEVILRCVPISNHLYFYWYRQILGQKVEFLVSFYNNEISEKSEIFDDQFSVERPDGSNFTLKIRSTKLEDSAMYFCASTEGDGGVEDTQYFGPGTRLTVL.

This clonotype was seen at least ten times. CDR3 in DNA: TGCAGTGCTAGTCCCCCCGGAGGGGGTGAAAAACTGTTTTTT. Amino acids: CSASPPGGGEKLFF. The rearrangement uses TRBV20-1 and TRBJ1-4; TRBD1 might be the D (6 bases). The CDR3 runs to 14 residues. Trimming removed 3 bases at V and 7 bases at J, with 15 bases between. Germline-derived CDR1 and CDR2 are DFQATT and SNEGSKA (reference sequence).

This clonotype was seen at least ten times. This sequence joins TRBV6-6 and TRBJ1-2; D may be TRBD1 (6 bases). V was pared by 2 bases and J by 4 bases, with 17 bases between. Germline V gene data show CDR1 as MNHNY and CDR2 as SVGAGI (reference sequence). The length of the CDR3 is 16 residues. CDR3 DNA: TGTGCCAGCAGTTACCTAACAGGGAATCCTAGCTATGGCTACACCTTC. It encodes CASSYLTGNPSYGYTF.

CDR3 protein: CASSLVVGEAWNEQFF. As DNA, the CDR3 is TGTGCCAGCAGCTTGGTGGTAGGTGAAGCGTGGAATGAGCAGTTCTTC. V usage is TRBV5-6 and J usage is TRBJ2-1; D not certain. CDR3 length: 16 amino acids. Germline-derived CDR1 and CDR2 are SGHDT and YYEEEE. The V gene lost 0 bases and the J gene lost 7 bases, with 17 bases spanning the gap.

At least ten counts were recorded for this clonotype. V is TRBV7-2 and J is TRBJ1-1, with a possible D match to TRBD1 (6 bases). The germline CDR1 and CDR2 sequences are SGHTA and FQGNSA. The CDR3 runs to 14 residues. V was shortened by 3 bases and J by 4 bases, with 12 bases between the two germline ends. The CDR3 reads CASSFTEGGTEAFF. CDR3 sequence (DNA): TGTGCCAGCAGCTTCACGGAGGGGGGCACTGAAGCTTTCTTT.

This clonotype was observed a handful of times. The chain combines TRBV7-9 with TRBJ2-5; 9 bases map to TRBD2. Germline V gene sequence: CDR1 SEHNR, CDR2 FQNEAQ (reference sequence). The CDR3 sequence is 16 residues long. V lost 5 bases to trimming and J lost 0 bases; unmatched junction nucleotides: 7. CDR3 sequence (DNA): TGTGCCAGCAGCCCAGTAGCGGGGGCCTACCAAGAGACCCAGTACTTC. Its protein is CASSPVAGAYQETQYF.

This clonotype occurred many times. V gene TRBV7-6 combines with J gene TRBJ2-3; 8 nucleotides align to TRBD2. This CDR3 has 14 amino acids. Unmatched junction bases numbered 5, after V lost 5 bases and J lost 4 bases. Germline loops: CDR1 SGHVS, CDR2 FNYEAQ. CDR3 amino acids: CASSPSGGSDTQYF. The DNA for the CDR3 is TGTGCCAGCAGCCCTTCGGGGGGGTCAGATACGCAGTATTTT.

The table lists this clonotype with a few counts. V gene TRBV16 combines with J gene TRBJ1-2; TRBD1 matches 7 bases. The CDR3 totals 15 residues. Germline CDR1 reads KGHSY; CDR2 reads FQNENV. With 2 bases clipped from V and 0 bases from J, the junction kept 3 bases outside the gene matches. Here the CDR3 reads CASSQTGAANYGYTF. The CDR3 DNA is TGTGCCAGCAGCCAAACAGGGGCCGCTAACTATGGCTACACCTTC.

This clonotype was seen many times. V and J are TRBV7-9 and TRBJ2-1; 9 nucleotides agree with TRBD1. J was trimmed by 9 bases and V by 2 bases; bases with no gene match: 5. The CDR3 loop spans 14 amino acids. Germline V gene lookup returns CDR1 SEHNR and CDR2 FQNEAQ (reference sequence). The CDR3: CASSLPGQGPEQFF. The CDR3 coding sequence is TGTGCCAGCAGCTTACCGGGACAGGGCCCTGAGCAGTTCTTC.

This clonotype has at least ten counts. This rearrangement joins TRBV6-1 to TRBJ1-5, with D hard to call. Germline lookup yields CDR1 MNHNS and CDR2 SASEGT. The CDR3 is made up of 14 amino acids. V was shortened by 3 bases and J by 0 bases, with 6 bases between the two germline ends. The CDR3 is CASSDSNSNQPQHF. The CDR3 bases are TGTGCCAGCAGTGACAGTAATAGCAATCAGCCCCAGCATTTT.

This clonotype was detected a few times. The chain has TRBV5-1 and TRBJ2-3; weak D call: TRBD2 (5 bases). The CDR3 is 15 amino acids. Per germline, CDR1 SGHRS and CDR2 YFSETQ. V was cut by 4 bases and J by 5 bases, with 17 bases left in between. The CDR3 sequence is CASSNITGAGDTQYF. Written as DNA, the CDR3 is TGCGCCAGCAGCAATATCACGGGCGCGGGAGATACGCAGTATTTT.

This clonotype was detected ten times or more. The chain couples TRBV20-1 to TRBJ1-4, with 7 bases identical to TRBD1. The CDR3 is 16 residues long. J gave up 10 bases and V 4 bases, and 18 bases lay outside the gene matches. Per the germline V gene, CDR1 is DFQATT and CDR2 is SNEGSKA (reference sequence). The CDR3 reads CSAIRTGNSFRGKLFF. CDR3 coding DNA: TGCAGTGCTATTAGGACAGGCAATTCTTTTCGTGGAAAACTGTTTTTT.

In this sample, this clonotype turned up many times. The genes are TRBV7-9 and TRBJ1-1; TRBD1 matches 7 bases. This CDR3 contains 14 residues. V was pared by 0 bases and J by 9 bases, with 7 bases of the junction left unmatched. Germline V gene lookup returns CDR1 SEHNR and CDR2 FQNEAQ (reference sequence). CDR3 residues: CASSLALVGQKAFF. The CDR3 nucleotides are TGTGCCAGCAGCTTAGCATTGGTGGGACAGAAAGCTTTCTTT.

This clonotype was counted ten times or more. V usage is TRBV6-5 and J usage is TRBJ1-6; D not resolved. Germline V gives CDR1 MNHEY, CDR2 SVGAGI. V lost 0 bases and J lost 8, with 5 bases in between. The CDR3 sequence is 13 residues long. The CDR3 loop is CASSYSWDSPLHF. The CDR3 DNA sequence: TGTGCCAGCAGTTACTCGTGGGATTCACCCCTCCACTTT.

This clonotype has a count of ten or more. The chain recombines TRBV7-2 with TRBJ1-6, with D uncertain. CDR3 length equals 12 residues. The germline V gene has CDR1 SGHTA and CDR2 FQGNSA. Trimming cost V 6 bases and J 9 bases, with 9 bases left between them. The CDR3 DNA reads TGTGCCAGCAGACACTACGGTTCACCCCTCCACTTT. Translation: CASRHYGSPLHF.

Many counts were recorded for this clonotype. CDR3 sequence (DNA): TGTGCCAGCAGTTTGAGCTCGACAGGTTTGGCCGGGGAGCTGTTTTTT. Its protein product is CASSLSSTGLAGELFF. The chain links TRBV12-3 or TRBV12-4 to TRBJ2-2; a weak D match, TRBD1 (6 bases). V lost 3 bases to trimming and J lost 6 bases, with 17 bases between them. The CDR3 contains 16 residues.

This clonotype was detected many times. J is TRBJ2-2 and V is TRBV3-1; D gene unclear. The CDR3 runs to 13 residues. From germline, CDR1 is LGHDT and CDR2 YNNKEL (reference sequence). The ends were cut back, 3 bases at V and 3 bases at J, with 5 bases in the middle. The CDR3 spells CASSQSYTGELFF. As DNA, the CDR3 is TGTGCCAGCAGCCAGTCATACACCGGGGAGCTGTTTTTT.

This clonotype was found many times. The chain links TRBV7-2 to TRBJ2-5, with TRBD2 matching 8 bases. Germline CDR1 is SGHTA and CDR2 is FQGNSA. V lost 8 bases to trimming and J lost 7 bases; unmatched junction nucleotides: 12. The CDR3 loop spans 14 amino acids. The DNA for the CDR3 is TGTGCCAGCCACCTGTCGGGGGGGCCGGGGACCCAGTACTTC. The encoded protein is CASHLSGGPGTQYF.

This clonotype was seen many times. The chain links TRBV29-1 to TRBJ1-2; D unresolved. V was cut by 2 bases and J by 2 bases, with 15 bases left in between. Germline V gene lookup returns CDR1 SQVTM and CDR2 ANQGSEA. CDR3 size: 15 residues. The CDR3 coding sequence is TGCAGCGTTGAACCGCGACATACGGCCAACTATGGCTACACCTTC. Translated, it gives CSVEPRHTANYGYTF. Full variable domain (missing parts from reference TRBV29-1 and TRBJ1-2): SAVISQKPSRDICQRGTSLTIQCQVDSQVTMMFWYRQQPGQSLTLIATANQGSEATYESGFVIDKFPISRPNLTFSTLTVSNMSPEDSSIYLCSVEPRHTANYGYTFGSGTRLTVV.

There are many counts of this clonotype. The CDR3 nucleotides are TGTGCCAGCAGCTGGGGAGGTGAGCAGTTCTTC. Translating it yields CASSWGGEQFF. The J gene is TRBJ2-1, the V gene TRBV2; the D gene is possibly TRBD2 (6 bases). CDR3 length equals 11 residues. Per the germline V gene, CDR1 is SNHLY and CDR2 is FYNNEI. Trimming pared 6 bases from V and 9 bases from J, leaving 9 bases between.

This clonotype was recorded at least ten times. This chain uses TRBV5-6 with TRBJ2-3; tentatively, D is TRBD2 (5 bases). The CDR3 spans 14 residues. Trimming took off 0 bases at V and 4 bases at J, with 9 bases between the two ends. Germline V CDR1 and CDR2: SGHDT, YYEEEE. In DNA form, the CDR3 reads TGTGCCAGCAGCTTGGGAGAGAGGGCAGATACGCAGTATTTT. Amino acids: CASSLGERADTQYF.